The next 17 T cell receptor beta chains were all read from a single sample in a study of T cell responses to AZD1222 COVID-19 vaccine. Generated by immunoSEQ multiplex PCR, the TCRdb table keeps only in-frame clones and is missing some. The data show more than 95,000 clones, less than 95% seen once. The specimen comprised peripheral blood, sampled on day 0 of MenACWY control vaccination. These receptors were obtained from an adult in good health.

The chain links TRBV7-9 to TRBJ2-5; TRBD2 agrees at 10 bases. V gave up 4 bases and J gave up 1 base; unmatched junction bases: 6. Per germline, CDR1 SEHNR and CDR2 FQNEAQ (reference sequence). This CDR3 region has 16 residues. In DNA, the CDR3 is TGTGCCAGCAGCTCCATCGAGCGGGAGGGCCAAGAGACCCAGTACTTC. This translates into CASSSIEREGQETQYF.

The chain carries TRBV19 and TRBJ2-5; 9 bases fit TRBD1. The CDR3 covers 15 residues. The junction had 9 bases not matched to a gene; V was cut back by 6 bases and J by 4 bases. Germline CDR1 LNHDA, CDR2 SQIVND (reference sequence). The CDR3 coding sequence is TGTGCCAGTAGACCTACAGGGGGCGCAGGAGAGACCCAGTACTTC. As protein: CASRPTGGAGETQYF.

This clone came up once. This chain links TRBV7-8 with TRBJ2-1; 8 bases agree with TRBD1. In germline, CDR1 is SGHVS, CDR2 FQNEAQ. Trimming cost V 2 bases and J 9 bases; bases outside gene matches: 9. This CDR3 spans 15 amino acids. Here the CDR3 DNA reads TGTGCCAGCAGCTTAAGGCAGGGGGCATTGAGTGAGCAGTTCTTC. Translating it yields CASSLRQGALSEQFF.

The chain combines TRBV2 with TRBJ1-3; D not certain. The CDR3 spans 14 residues. V was trimmed by 6 bases and J by 0 bases, leaving 9 bases between them. The germline V gene has CDR1 SNHLY and CDR2 FYNNEI. CDR3 DNA sequence: TGTGCCAGCAGCCCACAGAGCTCTGGAAACACCATATATTTT. Amino acid sequence: CASSPQSSGNTIYF.

This clone was detected a few times. CDR3 nucleotide sequence: TGTGCCAGCTCCAGGGGACCGAATCAAGAGACCCAGTACTTC. It specifies CASSRGPNQETQYF. V usage is TRBV7-9 and J usage is TRBJ2-5, with D perhaps matching TRBD1 (6 bases). Trimming cost V 8 bases and J 2 bases, with 15 bases left between them. Germline V gives CDR1 SEHNR, CDR2 FQNEAQ (reference sequence). The CDR3 spans 14 residues.

The chain links TRBV28 to TRBJ2-1; possibly TRBD1 or TRBD2 for D (6 bases each). The CDR3 is 15 amino acids. V was pared by 3 bases and J by 0 bases, with 9 bases between. CDR1 and CDR2 from the germline V gene are MDHEN and SYDVKM. CDR3 coding DNA: TGTGCCAGCAGTTTTGGGGGGCCCTCCTACAATGAGCAGTTCTTC. Translating it yields CASSFGGPSYNEQFF.

Of note for this clone: The junction does not match germline at one end; this may be a read error. The chain is built from TRBV3-1 (or the pseudogene TRBV3-2) and TRBJ2-5; TRBD2 aligns across 11 bases. The CDR3 totals 17 residues. Germline loops: CDR1 LGHDT, CDR2 YNNKEL (reference sequence). Here the CDR3 reads CASSHTSGGGIQGTQYF. The CDR3 DNA follows: TGTGCCAGCAGCCATACTAGCGGGGGCGGTATTCAAGGGACCCAGTACTTC.

The sample holds one count of this clone. The identical CDR3 is also encoded by other nucleotide sequences in the sample. V gene TRBV10-2 combines with J gene TRBJ1-6; D perhaps matches TRBD1 (5 bases). Between the trimmed V and J ends, which lost 6 bases and 4 bases, there was a span of 10 bases. This CDR3 comprises 14 residues. Per the germline V gene, CDR1 is WSHSY and CDR2 is SAAADI. The CDR3 bases are TGCGCCAGCAGCCGGGACCTTTATAATTCACCCCTCCACTTT. Encoded protein: CASSRDLYNSPLHF.

The CDR3 loop reads CASSTAGGGWGGELFF. Here the CDR3 DNA reads TGTGCCAGCAGTACCGCAGGGGGGGGCTGGGGCGGGGAGCTGTTTTTT. J is TRBJ2-2 and V is TRBV27, with D perhaps TRBD1 or TRBD2 (7 bases each). Trimming took off 5 bases at V and 7 bases at J, with 20 bases between the two ends. This CDR3 comprises 16 residues. Looked up from germline, CDR1 is MNHEY and CDR2 is SMNVEV (reference sequence).

This chain connects TRBV4-3 to TRBJ1-1; D is undetermined. Per germline, CDR1 LGHNA and CDR2 YSLEER. The ends were cut back, 4 bases at V and 0 bases at J, with 15 bases in the middle. This CDR3 contains 16 residues. CDR3 protein: CASSRDKTRMNTEAFF. DNA for the CDR3: TGCGCCAGCAGCCGAGACAAGACCCGAATGAACACTGAAGCTTTCTTT.

This clone was found once. This rearrangement joins TRBV5-4 to TRBJ2-2; D uncertain. Looked up from germline, CDR1 is SGHNT and CDR2 is YYREEE (reference sequence). The CDR3 covers 13 residues. Trimming removed 2 bases at V and 1 base at J, with 3 bases between. The CDR3 protein is CASSLQNTGELFF. DNA for the CDR3: TGTGCCAGCAGCTTACAGAACACCGGGGAGCTGTTTTTT.

This clone occurred once. V gene TRBV4-1 combines with J gene TRBJ2-7, with D hard to call. Germline-derived CDR1 and CDR2 are MGHRA and YSYEKL. This CDR3 has 13 residues. Trimming took off 1 base at V and 7 bases at J, with 11 bases between the two ends. CDR3 bases: TGCGCCAGCAGCCAAGGACCGTTAGGGGAGCAGTACGTC. As protein: CASSQGPLGEQYV.

The chain combines TRBV28 with TRBJ2-7; 11 positions agree with TRBD1. The CDR3 is 14 residues long. V trimming: 4 bases; J trimming: 3 bases; junction bases outside the gene matches: 2. CDR1 and CDR2 (germline): MDHEN, SYDVKM. The CDR3 protein is CASSSGQGVYEQYF. CDR3 nucleotide sequence: TGTGCCAGCAGTTCGGGACAGGGGGTCTACGAGCAGTACTTC.

This sequence joins TRBV6-4 and TRBJ2-3; D remains unclear. V lost 0 bases, J lost 3 bases, and 10 bases lay in between. The CDR3 has 15 amino acids. Germline V gene lookup returns CDR1 MRHNA and CDR2 SNTAGT. The CDR3, as DNA: TGTGCCAGCAGTGACTCGGGCCAGGTTACAGATACGCAGTATTTT. Encoded protein: CASSDSGQVTDTQYF.

V and J are TRBV18 and TRBJ2-3, with D uncertain. CDR1 KGHSH and CDR2 LQKENI come from the germline V gene. The CDR3 runs 15 residues. Trimming shortened V by 0 bases and J by 4 bases, and 11 bases separated the two germline ends. The CDR3 nucleotides read TGTGCCAGCTCACCACCACCCACTGGTCCAGATACGCAGTATTTT. This gives the protein CASSPPPTGPDTQYF.

This sequence joins TRBV28 and TRBJ2-1; TRBD2 aligns across 8 bases. Germline loops: CDR1 MDHEN, CDR2 SYDVKM. The CDR3 is 16 residues long. With V trimmed by 2 bases and J by 4 bases, 7 bases remained unmatched. The CDR3: CASSLLREGPYNEQFF. The CDR3 DNA reads as TGTGCCAGCAGTTTACTCCGGGAGGGGCCTTACAATGAGCAGTTCTTC.

The V and J genes are TRBV12-3 or TRBV12-4 and TRBJ1-2; tentative D call: TRBD1 (5 bases). The CDR3 has 13 residues. With 4 bases removed from V and 7 bases from J, the gap between germline ends came to 13 bases. The CDR3: CASSYRGAGGYTF. The CDR3 nucleotides are TGTGCCAGCAGTTACAGAGGGGCGGGTGGCTACACCTTC.